This entry is about one TCR beta chain. This sample is part of a study of control samples from healthy donors and cancer patients. Profiling relied on immunoSEQ multiplex PCR, and the TCRdb table lists in-frame clones only, not all of them. The sample shows roughly 400,000 clones, 80% to 95% of them seen only once. The junction had 11 bases not matched to a gene; V was cut back by 4 bases and J by 2 bases. Germline V CDR1 and CDR2: SEHNR, FQNEAQ (reference sequence). The CDR3 runs 16 residues. The receptor was isolated from a man in his forties with head and neck cancer. The chain employs TRBV7-9 and TRBJ2-7, with 7 bases that match TRBD1. Sequenced input: PBMCs. CDR3 region: CASSSWTGQRTYEQYF. The DNA for the CDR3 is TGTGCCAGCAGCTCATGGACGGGACAGAGAACCTACGAGCAGTACTTC.